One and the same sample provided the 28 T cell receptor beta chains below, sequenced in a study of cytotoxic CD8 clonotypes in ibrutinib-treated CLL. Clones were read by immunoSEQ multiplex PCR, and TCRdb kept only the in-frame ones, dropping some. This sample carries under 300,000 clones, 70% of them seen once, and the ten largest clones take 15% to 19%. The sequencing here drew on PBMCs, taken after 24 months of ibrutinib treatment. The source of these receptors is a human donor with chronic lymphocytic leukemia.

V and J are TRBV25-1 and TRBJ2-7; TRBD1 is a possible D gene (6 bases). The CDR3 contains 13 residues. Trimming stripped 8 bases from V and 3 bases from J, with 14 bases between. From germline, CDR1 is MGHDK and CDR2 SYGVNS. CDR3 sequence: CASAGTFLYEQYF. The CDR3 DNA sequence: TGTGCCAGCGCTGGGACATTCCTCTACGAGCAGTACTTC.

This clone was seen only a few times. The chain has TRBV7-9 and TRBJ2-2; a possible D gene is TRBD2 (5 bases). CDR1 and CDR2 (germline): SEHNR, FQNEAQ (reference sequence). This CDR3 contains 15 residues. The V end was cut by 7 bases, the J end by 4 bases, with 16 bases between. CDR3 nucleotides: TGTGCCAGCACCCAGGAAGGGAGTATCACCGGGGAGCTGTTTTTT. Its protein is CASTQEGSITGELFF.

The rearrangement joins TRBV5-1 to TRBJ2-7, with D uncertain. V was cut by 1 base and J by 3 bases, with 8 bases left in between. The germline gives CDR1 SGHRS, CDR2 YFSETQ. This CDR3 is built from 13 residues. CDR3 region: CASSLPANYEQYF. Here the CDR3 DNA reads TGCGCCAGCAGCTTGCCGGCAAACTACGAGCAGTACTTC.

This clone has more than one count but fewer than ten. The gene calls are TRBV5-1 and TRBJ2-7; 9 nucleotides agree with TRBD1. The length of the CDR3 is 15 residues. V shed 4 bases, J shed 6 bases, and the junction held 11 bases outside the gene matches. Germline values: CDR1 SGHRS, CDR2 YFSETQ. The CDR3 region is CASSNSDRGTPEQYF. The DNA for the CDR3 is TGCGCCAGCAGCAACTCGGACAGGGGCACCCCCGAGCAGTACTTC.

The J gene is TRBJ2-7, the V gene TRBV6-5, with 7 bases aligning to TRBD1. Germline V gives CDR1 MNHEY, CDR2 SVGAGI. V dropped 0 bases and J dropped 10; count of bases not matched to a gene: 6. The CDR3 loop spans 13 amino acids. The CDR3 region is CASSYSGQLSQYF. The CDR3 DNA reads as TGTGCCAGCAGTTACTCGGGACAGTTAAGCCAGTACTTC.

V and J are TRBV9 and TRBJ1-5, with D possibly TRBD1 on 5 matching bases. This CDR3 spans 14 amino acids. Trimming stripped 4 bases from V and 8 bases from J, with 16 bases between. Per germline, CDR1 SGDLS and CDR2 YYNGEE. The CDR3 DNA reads TGTGCCAGCAGCCCCGAGGGACGCGTGGAGCCCCAGCATTTT. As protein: CASSPEGRVEPQHF. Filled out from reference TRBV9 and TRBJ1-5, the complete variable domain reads DSGVTQTPKHLITATGQRVTLRCSPRSGDLSVYWYQQSLDQGLQFLIQYYNGEERAKGNILERFSAQQFPDLHSELNLSSLELGDSALYFCASSPEGRVEPQHFGDGTRLSIL.

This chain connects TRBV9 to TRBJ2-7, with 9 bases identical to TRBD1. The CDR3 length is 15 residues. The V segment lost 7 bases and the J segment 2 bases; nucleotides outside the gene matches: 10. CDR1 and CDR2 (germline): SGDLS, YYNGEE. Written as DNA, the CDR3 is TGTGCCAGCTCAGCCGGGACAGGGACAACCTACGAGCAGTACTTC. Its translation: CASSAGTGTTYEQYF. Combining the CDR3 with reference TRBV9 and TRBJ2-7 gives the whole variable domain DSGVTQTPKHLITATGQRVTLRCSPRSGDLSVYWYQQSLDQGLQFLIQYYNGEERAKGNILERFSAQQFPDLHSELNLSSLELGDSALYFCASSAGTGTTYEQYFGPGTRLTVT.

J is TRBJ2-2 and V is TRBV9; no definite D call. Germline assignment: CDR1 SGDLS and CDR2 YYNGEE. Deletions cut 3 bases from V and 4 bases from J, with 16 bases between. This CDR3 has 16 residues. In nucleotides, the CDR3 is TGTGCCAGCAGCGGGCGACTCGCCATCGGCACCGGGGAGCTGTTTTTT. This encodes CASSGRLAIGTGELFF.

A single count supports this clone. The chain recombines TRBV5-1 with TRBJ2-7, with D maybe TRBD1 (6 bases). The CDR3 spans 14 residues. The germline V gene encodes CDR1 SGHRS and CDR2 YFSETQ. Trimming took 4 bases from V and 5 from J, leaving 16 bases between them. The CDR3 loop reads CASSADSLLDEQYF. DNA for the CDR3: TGCGCCAGCAGCGCGGACAGCCTCTTGGACGAGCAGTACTTC.

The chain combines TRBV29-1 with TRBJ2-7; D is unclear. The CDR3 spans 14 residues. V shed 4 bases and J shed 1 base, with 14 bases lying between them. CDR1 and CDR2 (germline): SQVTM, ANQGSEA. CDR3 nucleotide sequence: TGCAGCGTTGTCTTGGCGGATAAGTCCTACGAGCAGTACTTC. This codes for CSVVLADKSYEQYF.

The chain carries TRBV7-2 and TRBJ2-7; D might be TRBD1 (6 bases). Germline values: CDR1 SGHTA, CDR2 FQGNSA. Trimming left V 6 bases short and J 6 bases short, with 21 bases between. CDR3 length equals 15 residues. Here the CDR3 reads CASSRVGTTGSEQYF. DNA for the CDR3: TGTGCCAGCAGTCGCGTGGGGACAACAGGGAGCGAGCAGTACTTC.

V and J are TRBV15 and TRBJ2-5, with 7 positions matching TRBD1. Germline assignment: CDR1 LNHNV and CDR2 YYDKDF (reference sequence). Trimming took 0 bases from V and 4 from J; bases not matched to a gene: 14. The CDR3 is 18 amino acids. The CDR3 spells CATSRDLGASRGRETQYF. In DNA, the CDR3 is TGTGCCACCAGCAGAGATCTGGGTGCAAGCAGGGGGAGAGAGACCCAGTACTTC.

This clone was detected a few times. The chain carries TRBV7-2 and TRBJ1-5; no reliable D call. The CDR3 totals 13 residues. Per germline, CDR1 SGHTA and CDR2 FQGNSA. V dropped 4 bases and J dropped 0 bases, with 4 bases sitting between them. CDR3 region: CASSWNSNQPQHF. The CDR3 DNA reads TGTGCCAGCAGCTGGAATAGCAATCAGCCCCAGCATTTT.

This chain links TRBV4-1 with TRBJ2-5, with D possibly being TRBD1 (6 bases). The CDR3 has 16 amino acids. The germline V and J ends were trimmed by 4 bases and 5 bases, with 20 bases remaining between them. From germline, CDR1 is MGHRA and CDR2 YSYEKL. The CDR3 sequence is CASSRLVGGEQETQYF. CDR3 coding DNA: TGCGCCAGCAGCCGCCTCGTAGGGGGAGAGCAGGAGACCCAGTACTTC.

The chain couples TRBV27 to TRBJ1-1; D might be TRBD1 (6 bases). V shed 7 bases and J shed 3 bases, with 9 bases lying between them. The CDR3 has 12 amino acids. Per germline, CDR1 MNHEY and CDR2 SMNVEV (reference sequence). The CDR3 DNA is TGTGCCAGCAAGGGGGGGTACACTGAAGCTTTCTTT. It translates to CASKGGYTEAFF.

CDR3 protein: CASSVETGGDTQYF. Here the CDR3 DNA reads TGTGCCAGCAGCGTAGAAACGGGAGGGGATACGCAGTATTTT. This sequence joins TRBV9 and TRBJ2-3; 8 bases fit TRBD2. The CDR3 contains 14 residues. V lost 0 bases to trimming and J lost 6 bases; unmatched junction nucleotides: 3. CDR1 and CDR2 (germline): SGDLS, YYNGEE.

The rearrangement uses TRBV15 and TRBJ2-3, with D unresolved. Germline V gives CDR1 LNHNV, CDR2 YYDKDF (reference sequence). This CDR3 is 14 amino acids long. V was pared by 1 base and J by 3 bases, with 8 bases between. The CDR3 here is CATSRGEGTDTQYF. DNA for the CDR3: TGTGCCACCAGCAGAGGGGAAGGGACAGATACGCAGTATTTT.

In nucleotides, the CDR3 is TGTGCCTGGAGGGCCCGTGGGCGGGGGAGTTATAGTGGCTACACCTTC. This translates into CAWRARGRGSYSGYTF. This chain joins TRBV30 and TRBJ1-2; a possible D gene is TRBD1 (5 bases). The CDR3 sequence is 16 residues long. Trimming shortened V by 3 bases and J by 7 bases, and 24 bases separated the two germline ends. CDR1 GTSNPN and CDR2 SVGIG come from the germline V gene (reference sequence).

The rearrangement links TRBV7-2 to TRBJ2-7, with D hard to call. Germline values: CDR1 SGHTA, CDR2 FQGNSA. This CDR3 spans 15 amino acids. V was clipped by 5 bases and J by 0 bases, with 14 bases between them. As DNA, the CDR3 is TGTGCCAGCAGCCCCAGAGAACTCAGCTCCTACGAGCAGTACTTC. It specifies CASSPRELSSYEQYF.

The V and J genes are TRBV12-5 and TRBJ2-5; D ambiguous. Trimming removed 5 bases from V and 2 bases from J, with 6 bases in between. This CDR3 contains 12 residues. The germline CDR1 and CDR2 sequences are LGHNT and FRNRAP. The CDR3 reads CASGLDQETQYF. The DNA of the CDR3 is TGTGCTAGTGGTCTAGATCAAGAGACCCAGTACTTC.

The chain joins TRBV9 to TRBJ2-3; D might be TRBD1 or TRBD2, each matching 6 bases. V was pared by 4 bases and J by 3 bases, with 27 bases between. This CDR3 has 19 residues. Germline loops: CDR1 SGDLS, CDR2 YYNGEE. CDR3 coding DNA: TGTGCCAGCAGCCCCAAGAGTAGCCCCGGGAGAGGGGGTACAGATACGCAGTATTTT. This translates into CASSPKSSPGRGGTDTQYF.

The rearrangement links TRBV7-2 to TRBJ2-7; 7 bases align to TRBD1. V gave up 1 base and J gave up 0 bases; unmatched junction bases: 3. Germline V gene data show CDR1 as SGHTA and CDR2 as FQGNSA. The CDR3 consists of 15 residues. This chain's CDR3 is CASSLEAGGSYEQYF. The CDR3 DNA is TGTGCCAGCAGCTTAGAGGCAGGGGGCTCCTACGAGCAGTACTTC.

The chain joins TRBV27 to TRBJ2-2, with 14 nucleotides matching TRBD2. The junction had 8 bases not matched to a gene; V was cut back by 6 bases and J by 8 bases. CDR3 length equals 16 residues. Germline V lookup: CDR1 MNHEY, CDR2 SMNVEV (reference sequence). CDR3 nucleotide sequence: TGTGCCAGCAGCACAGGGGGACTAGCGGGAGAGGGGGAGCTGTTTTTT. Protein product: CASSTGGLAGEGELFF.

The CDR3 loop reads CASSIQGPNTEAFF. CDR3 nucleotides: TGTGCCAGTAGTATACAGGGGCCTAACACTGAAGCTTTCTTT. This sequence joins TRBV19 and TRBJ1-1, with D possibly matching TRBD1 (6 bases). The germline V gene encodes CDR1 LNHDA and CDR2 SQIVND (reference sequence). Trimming removed 2 bases at V and 2 bases at J, with 9 bases between. This CDR3 has 14 residues. Looking up the rest from reference TRBV19 and TRBJ1-1 gives the full variable domain: DGGITQSPKYLFRKEGQNVTLSCEQNLNHDAMYWYRQDPGQGLRLIYYSQIVNDFQKGDIAEGYSVSREKKESFPLTVTSAQKNPTAFYLCASSIQGPNTEAFFGQGTRLTVV.

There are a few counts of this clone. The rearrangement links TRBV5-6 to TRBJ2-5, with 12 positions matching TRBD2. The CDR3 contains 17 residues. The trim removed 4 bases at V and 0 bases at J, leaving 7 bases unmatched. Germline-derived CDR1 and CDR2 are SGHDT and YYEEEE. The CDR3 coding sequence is TGTGCCAGCAGCCGGACTAGCGGGATAATAAACCAAGAGACCCAGTACTTC. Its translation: CASSRTSGIINQETQYF.

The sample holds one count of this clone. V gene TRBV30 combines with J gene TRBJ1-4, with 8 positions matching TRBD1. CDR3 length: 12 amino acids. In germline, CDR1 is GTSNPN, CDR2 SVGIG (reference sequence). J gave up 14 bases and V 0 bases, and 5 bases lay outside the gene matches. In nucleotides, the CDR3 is TGTGCCTGGAGTGTAGACGGGACAGGCCTGTTTTTT. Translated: CAWSVDGTGLFF.

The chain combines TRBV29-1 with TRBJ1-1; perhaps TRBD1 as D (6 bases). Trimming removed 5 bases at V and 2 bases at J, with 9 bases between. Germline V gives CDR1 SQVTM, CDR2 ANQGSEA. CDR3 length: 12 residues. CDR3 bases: TGCAGCGTTTGGGGGGGCAACACTGAAGCTTTCTTT. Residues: CSVWGGNTEAFF.

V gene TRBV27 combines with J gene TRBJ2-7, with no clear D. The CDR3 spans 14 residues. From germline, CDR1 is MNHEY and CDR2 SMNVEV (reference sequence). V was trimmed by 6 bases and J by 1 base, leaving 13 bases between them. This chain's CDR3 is CASRSPGGSYEQYF. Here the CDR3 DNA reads TGTGCCAGCAGGAGCCCAGGTGGGTCCTACGAGCAGTACTTC.